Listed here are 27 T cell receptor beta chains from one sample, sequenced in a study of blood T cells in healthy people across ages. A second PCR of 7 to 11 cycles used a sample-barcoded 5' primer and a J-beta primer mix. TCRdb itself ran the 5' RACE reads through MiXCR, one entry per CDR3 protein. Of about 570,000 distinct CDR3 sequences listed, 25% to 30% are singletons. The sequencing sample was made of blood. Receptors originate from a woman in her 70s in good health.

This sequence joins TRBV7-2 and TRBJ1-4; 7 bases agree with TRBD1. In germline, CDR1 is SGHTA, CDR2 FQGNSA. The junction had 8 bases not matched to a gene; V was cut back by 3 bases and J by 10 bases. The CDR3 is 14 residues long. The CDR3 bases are TGTGCCAGCAGCTTCCGGACAGGTAGAGGAAAACTGTTTTTT. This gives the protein CASSFRTGRGKLFF.

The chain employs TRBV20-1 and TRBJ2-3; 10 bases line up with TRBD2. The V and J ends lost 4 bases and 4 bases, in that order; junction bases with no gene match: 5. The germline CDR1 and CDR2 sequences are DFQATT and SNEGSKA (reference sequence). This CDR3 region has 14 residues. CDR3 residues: CSAMSGGAADTQYF. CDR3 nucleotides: TGCAGTGCTATGAGCGGGGGGGCCGCAGATACGCAGTATTTT.

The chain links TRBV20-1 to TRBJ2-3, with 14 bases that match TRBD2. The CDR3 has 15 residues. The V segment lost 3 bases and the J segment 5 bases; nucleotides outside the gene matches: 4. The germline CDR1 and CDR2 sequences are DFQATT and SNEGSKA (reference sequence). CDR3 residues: CSASGTSGGGDTQYF. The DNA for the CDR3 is TGCAGTGCTAGTGGGACTAGCGGGGGTGGAGATACGCAGTATTTT.

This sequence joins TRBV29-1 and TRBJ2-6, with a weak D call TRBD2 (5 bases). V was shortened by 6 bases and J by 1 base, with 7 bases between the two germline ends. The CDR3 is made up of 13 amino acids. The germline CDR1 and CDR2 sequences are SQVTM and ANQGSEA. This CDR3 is CSVEASGANVLTF. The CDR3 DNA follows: TGCAGCGTGGAGGCGTCTGGGGCCAACGTCCTGACTTTC.

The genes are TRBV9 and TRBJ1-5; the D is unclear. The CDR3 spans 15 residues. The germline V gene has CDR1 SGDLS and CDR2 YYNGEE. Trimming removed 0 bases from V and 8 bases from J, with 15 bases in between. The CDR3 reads CASSVAAGEAEPQHF. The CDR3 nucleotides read TGTGCCAGCAGCGTAGCTGCCGGGGAAGCGGAGCCCCAGCATTTT.

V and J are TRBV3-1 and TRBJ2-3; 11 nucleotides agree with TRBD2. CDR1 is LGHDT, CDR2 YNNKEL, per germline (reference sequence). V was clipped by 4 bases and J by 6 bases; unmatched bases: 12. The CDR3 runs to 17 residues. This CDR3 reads CASSPRLAGRYLDTQYF. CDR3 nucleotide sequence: TGTGCCAGCAGCCCAAGACTAGCGGGGAGGTACCTGGATACGCAGTATTTT.

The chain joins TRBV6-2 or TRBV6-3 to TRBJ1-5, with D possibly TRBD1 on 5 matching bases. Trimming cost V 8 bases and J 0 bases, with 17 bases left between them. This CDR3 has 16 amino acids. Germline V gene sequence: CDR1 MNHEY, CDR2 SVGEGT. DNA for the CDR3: TGTGCCAGCGGTCTTTCGGGGGGGTCTAGCAATCAGCCCCAGCATTTT. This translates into CASGLSGGSSNQPQHF.

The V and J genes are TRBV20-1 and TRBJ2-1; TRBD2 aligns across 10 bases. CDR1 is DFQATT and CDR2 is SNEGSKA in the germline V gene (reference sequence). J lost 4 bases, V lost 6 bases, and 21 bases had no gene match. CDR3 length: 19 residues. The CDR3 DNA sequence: TGCAGTGCAGTCAGTATAGGGATTAGTACTAGCGGGAAATACAATGAGCAGTTCTTC. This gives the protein CSAVSIGISTSGKYNEQFF.

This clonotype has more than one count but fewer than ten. In DNA, the CDR3 is TGTGCCAGCTCTCGCAACCGGGACAACTATGGCTACACCTTC. The encoded protein is CASSRNRDNYGYTF. The V call is TRBV18, the J call TRBJ1-2; perhaps TRBD1 as D (5 bases). This CDR3 comprises 14 residues. V lost 6 bases, J lost 2 bases, and 13 bases lay in between. From germline, CDR1 is KGHSH and CDR2 LQKENI. Together with reference TRBV18 and TRBJ1-2, the CDR3 gives the full variable domain: NAGVMQNPRHLVRRRGQEARLRCSPMKGHSHVYWYRQLPEEGLKFMVYLQKENIIDESGMPKERFSAEFPKEGPSILRIQQVVRGDSAAYFCASSRNRDNYGYTFGSGTRLTVV.

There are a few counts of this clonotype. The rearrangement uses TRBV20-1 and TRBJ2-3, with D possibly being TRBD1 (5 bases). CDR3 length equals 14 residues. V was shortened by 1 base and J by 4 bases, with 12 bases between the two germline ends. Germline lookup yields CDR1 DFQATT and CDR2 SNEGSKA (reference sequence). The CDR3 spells CSARVRASADTQYF. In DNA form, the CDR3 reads TGCAGTGCTAGAGTCAGGGCCTCGGCAGATACGCAGTATTTT.

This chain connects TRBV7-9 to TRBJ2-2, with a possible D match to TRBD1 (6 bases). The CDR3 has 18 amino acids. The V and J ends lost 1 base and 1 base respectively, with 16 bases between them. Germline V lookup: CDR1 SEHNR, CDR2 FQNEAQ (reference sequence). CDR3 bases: TGTGCCAGCAGCTTAGGGCGCCGACAGGACCTGAACACCGGGGAGCTGTTTTTT. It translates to CASSLGRRQDLNTGELFF.

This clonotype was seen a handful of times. The CDR3 loop reads CASSEIRDSQETQYF. DNA of the CDR3: TGTGCCAGCAGCGAAATCCGGGACAGCCAAGAGACCCAGTACTTC. This rearrangement joins TRBV7-9 to TRBJ2-5; 7 bases fit TRBD1. V shed 5 bases and J 1 base; nucleotides not matched to a gene: 7. This CDR3 spans 15 amino acids. Germline CDR1 is SEHNR and CDR2 is FQNEAQ (reference sequence).

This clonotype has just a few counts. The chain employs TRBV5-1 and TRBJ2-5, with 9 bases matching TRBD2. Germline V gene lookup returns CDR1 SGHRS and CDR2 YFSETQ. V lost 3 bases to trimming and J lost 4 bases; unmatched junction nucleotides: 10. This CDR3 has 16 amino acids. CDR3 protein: CASSSDLAGSRETQYF. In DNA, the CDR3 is TGCGCCAGCAGCTCCGATCTAGCGGGGTCGCGAGAGACCCAGTACTTC.

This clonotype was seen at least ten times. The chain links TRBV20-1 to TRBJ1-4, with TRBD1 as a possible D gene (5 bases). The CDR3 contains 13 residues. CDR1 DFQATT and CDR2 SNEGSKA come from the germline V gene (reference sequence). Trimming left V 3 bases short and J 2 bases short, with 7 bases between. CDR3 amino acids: CSARAGTNEKLFF. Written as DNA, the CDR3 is TGCAGTGCTAGGGCAGGGACTAATGAAAAACTGTTTTTT.

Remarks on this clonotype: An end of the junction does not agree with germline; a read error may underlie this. The CDR3 protein is CASSPSRF. For the CDR3, the DNA is TGTGCCAGCAGCCCTAGCCGTTTC. This chain links TRBV7-2 with TRBJ2-7; D is perhaps TRBD2 (5 bases). Germline V CDR1 and CDR2: SGHTA, FQGNSA. The CDR3 is 8 amino acids.

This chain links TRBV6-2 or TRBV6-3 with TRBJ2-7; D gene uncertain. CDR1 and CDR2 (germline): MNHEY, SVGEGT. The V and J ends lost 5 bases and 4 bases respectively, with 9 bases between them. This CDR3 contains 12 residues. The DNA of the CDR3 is TGTGCCAGCAGTCAAAACATGTACGAGCAGTACTTC. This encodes CASSQNMYEQYF.

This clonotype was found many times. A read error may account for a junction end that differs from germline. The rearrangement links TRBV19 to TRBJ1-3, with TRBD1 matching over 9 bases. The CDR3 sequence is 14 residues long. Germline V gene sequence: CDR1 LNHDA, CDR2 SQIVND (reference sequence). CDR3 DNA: TGTGCCAGCAGTACAGGGGGCAGTGGAAACACCATATATTTT. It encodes CASSTGGSGNTIYF.

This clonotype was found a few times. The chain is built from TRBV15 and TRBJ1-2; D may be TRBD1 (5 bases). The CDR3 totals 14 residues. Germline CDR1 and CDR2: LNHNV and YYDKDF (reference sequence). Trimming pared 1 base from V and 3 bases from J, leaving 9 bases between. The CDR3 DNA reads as TGTGCCACCAGCAGAGGGACAAATTACTATGGCTACACCTTC. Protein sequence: CATSRGTNYYGYTF. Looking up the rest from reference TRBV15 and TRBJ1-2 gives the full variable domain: DAMVIQNPRYQVTQFGKPVTLSCSQTLNHNVMYWYQQKSSQAPKLLFHYYDKDFNNEADTPDNFQSRRPNTSFCFLDIRSPGLGDTAMYLCATSRGTNYYGYTFGSGTRLTVV.

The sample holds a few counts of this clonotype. CDR3 amino acids: CATRVPGLAGGDTDTQYF. Here the CDR3 DNA reads TGTGCCACCCGAGTCCCGGGACTAGCGGGGGGTGACACAGATACGCAGTATTTT. The genes are TRBV28 and TRBJ2-3; 15 nucleotides agree with TRBD2. The J segment lost 2 bases and the V segment lost 10 bases, leaving 13 bases of the junction unmatched. This CDR3 is built from 18 residues. Germline assignment: CDR1 MDHEN and CDR2 SYDVKM. Full variable domain (remainder filled in from reference TRBV28 and TRBJ2-3): DVKVTQSSRYLVKRTGEKVFLECVQDMDHENMFWYRQDPGLGLRLIYFSYDVKMKEKGDIPEGYSVSREKKERFSLILESASTNQTSMYLCATRVPGLAGGDTDTQYFGPGTRLTVL.

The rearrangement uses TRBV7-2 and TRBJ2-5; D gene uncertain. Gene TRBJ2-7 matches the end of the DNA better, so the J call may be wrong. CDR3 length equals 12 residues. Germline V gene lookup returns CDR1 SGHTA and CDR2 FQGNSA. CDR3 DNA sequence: TGTGCCAGCAGCCAACAATACTACGAGCAGTACTTC. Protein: CASSQQYYEQYF.

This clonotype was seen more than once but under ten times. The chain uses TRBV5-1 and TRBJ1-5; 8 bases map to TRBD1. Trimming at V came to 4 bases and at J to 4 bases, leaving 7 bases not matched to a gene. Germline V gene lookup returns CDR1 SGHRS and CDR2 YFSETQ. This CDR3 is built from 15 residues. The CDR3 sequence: CASSITGGQNQPQHF. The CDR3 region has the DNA TGCGCCAGCAGCATTACAGGGGGGCAAAATCAGCCCCAGCATTTT.

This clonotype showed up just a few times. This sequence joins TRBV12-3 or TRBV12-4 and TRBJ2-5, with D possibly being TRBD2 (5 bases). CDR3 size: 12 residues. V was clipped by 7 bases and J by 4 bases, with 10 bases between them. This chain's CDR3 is CASTGEGETQYF. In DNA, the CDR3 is TGTGCCAGCACCGGGGAAGGAGAGACCCAGTACTTC.

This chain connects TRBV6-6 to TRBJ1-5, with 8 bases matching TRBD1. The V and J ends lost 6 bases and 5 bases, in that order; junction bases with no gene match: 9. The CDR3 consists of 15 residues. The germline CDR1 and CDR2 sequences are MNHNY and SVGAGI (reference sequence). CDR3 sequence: CASRDKTGDYQPQHF. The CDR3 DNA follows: TGTGCCAGCAGGGACAAGACAGGGGATTATCAGCCCCAGCATTTT.

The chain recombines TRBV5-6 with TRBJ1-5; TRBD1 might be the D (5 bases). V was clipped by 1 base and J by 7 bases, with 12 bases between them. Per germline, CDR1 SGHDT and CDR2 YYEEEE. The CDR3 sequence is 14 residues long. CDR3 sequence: CASSLWQGGQPQHF. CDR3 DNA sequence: TGTGCCAGCAGCTTGTGGCAGGGCGGCCAGCCCCAGCATTTT.

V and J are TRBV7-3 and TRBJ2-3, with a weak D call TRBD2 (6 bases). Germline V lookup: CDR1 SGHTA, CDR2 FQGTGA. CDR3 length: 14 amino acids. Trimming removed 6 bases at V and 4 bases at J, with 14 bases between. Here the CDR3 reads CASSSLGGADTQYF. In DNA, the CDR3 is TGTGCCAGCAGTTCTCTCGGGGGAGCAGATACGCAGTATTTT.

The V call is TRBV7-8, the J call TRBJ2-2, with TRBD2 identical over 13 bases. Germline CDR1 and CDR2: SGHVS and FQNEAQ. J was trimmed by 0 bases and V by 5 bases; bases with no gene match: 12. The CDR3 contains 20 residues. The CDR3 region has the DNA TGTGCCAGCAGCATACAGACTAGCGGGGGGCCGTTCGCGAACACCGGGGAGCTGTTTTTT. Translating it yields CASSIQTSGGPFANTGELFF.

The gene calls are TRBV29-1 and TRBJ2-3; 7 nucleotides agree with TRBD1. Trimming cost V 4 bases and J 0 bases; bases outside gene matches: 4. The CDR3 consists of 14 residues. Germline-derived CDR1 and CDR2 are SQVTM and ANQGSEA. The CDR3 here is CSVGQGLSTDTQYF. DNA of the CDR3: TGCAGCGTTGGACAGGGCCTGAGCACAGATACGCAGTATTTT.